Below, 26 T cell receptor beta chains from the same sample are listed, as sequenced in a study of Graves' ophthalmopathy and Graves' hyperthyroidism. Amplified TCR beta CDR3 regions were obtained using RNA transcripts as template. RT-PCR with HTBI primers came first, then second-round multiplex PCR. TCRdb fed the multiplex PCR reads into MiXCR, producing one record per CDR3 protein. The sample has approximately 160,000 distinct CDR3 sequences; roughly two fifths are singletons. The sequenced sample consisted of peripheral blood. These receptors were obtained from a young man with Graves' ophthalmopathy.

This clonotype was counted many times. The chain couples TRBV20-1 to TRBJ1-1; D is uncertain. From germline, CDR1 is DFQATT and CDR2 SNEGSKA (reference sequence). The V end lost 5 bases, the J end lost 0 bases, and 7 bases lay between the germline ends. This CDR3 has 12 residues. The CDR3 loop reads CSASSVNTEAFF. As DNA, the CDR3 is TGCAGTGCTTCTTCGGTGAACACTGAAGCTTTCTTT.

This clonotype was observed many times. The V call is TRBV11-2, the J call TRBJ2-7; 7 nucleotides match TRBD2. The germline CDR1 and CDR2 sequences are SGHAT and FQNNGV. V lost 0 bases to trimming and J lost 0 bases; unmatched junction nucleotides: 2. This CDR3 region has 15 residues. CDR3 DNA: TGTGCCAGCAGCTTAGAAGCGGGACCCTCCTACGAGCAGTACTTC. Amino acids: CASSLEAGPSYEQYF.

This CDR3 reads CASSYGASTEAFF. CDR3 sequence (DNA): TGTGCCAGCAGTTATGGAGCTTCCACTGAAGCTTTCTTT. The rearrangement links TRBV27 to TRBJ1-1; no clear D gene. Trimming stripped 4 bases from V and 4 bases from J, with 10 bases between. Germline CDR1 MNHEY, CDR2 SMNVEV (reference sequence). This CDR3 has 13 residues.

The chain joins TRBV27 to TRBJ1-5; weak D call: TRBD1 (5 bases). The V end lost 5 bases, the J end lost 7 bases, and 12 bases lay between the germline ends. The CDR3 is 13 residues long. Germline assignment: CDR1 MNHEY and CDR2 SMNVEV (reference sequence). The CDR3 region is CASSPIRGQPQHF. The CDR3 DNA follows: TGTGCCAGCAGTCCGATCCGGGGCCAGCCCCAGCATTTT.

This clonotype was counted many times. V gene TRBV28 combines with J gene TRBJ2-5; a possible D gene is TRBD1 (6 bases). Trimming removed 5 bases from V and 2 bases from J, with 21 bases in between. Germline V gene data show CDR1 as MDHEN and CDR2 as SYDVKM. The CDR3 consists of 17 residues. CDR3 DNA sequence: TGTGCCAGCAGTAGCTTAGCACAGGGCCTGCGTCAAGAGACCCAGTACTTC. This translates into CASSSLAQGLRQETQYF.

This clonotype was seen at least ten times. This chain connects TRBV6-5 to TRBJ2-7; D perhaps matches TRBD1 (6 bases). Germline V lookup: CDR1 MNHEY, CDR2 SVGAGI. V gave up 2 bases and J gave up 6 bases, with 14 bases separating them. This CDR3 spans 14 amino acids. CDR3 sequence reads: CASSYTGGATEQYF. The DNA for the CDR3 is TGTGCCAGCAGTTACACTGGGGGCGCGACCGAGCAGTACTTC.

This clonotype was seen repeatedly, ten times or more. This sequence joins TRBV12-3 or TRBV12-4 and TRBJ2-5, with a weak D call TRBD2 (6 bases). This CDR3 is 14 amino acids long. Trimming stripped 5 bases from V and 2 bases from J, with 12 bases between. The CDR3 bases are TGTGCCAGCAGTACCCGGGGGTTGCAAGAGACCCAGTACTTC. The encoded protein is CASSTRGLQETQYF.

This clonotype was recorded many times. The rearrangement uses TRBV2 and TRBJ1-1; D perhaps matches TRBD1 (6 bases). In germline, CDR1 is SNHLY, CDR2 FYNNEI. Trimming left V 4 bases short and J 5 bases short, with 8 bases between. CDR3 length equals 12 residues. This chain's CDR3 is CASSVRGTEAFF. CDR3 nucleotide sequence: TGTGCCAGCAGTGTAAGGGGGACTGAAGCTTTCTTT.

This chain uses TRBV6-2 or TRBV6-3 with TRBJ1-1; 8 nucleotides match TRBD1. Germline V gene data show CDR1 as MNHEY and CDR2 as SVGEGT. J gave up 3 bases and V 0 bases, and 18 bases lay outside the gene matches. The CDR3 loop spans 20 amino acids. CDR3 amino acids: CASSYSKVVARGHLYTEAFF. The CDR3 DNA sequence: TGTGCCAGCAGTTACTCGAAAGTCGTTGCCAGGGGGCATCTGTACACTGAAGCTTTCTTT.

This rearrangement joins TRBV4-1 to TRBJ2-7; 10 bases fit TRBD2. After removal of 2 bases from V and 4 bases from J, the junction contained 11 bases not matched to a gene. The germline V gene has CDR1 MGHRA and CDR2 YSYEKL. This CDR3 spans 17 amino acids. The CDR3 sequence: CASSQLGLAGEMYEQYF. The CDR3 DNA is TGCGCCAGCAGCCAACTGGGGCTAGCGGGAGAGATGTACGAGCAGTACTTC.

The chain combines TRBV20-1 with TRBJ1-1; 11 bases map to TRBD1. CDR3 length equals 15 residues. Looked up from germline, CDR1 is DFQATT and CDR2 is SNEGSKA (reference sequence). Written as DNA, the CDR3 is TGCAGGGTACCGGGACAGGGGGTTTGGAACACTGAAGCTTTCTTT. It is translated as CRVPGQGVWNTEAFF.

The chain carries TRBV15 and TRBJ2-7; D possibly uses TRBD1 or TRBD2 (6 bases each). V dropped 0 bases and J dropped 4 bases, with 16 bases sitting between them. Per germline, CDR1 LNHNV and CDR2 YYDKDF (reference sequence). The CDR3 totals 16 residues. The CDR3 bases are TGTGCCACCAGCAGAGACAGGGGACTCTCAGGATACGAGCAGTACTTC. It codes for CATSRDRGLSGYEQYF.

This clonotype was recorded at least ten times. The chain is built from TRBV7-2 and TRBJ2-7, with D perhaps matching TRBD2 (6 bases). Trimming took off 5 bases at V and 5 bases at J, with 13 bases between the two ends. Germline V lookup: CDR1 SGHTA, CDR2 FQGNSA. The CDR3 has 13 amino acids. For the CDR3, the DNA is TGTGCCAGCAGCGGGGGGACGACCCACGAGCAGTACTTC. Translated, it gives CASSGGTTHEQYF.

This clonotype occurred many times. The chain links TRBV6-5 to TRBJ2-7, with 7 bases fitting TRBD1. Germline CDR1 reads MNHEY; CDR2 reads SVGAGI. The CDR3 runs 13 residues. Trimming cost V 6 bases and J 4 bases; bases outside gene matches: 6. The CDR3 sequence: CASSVAGGYEQYF. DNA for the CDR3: TGTGCCAGCAGCGTGGCAGGGGGTTACGAGCAGTACTTC.

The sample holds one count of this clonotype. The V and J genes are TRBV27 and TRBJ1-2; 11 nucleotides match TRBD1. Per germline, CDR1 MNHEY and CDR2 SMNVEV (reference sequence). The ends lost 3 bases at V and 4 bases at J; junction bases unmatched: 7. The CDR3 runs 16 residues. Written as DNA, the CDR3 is TGTGCCAGCAGTTTTGCTCGGACAGGGGGCGTCTATGGCTACACCTTC. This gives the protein CASSFARTGGVYGYTF.

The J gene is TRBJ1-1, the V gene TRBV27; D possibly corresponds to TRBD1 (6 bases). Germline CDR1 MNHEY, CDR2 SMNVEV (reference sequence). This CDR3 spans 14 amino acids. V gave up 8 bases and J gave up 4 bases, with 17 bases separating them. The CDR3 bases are TGTGCCAGCTGCCGCAGGGAGGACAGCACTGAAGCTTTCTTT. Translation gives CASCRREDSTEAFF.

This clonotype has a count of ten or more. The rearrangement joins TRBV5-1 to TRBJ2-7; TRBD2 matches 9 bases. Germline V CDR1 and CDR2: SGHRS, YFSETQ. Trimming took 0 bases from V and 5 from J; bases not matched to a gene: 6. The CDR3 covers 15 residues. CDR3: CASSLEGAGGDEQYF. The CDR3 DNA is TGCGCCAGCAGCTTGGAGGGCGCGGGAGGGGACGAGCAGTACTTC.

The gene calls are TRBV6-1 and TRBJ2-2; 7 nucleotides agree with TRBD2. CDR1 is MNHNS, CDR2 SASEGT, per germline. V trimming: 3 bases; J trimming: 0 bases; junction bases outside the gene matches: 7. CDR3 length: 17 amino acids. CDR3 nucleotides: TGTGCCAGCAGTGATGGGGGGGGGATACCGAACACCGGGGAGCTGTTTTTT. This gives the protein CASSDGGGIPNTGELFF.

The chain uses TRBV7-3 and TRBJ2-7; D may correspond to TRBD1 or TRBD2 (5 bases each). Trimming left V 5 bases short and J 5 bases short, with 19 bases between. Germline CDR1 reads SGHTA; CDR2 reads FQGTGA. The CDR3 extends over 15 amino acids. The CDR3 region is CASSPSGTLGDEQYF. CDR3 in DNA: TGTGCCAGCAGCCCCTCCGGGACCCTCGGGGACGAGCAGTACTTC.

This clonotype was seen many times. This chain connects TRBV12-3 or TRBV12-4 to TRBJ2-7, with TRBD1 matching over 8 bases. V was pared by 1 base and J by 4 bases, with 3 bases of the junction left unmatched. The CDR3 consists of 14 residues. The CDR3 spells CASSLDRGAYEQYF. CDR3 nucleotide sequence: TGTGCCAGCAGTTTAGACAGGGGGGCGTACGAGCAGTACTTC.

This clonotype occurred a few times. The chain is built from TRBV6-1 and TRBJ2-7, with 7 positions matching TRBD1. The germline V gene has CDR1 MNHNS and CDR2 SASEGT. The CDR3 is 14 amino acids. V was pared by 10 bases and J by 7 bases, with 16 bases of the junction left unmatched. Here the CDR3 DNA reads TGTGCCACCCAGAGGGGGCAGGGATCAGAGGAGCAGTACTTC. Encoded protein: CATQRGQGSEEQYF.

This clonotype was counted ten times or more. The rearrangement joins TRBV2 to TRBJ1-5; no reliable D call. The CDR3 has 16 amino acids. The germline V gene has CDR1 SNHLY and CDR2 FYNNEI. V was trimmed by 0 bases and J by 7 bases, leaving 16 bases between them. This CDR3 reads CASSEALSKRIQPQHF. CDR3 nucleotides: TGTGCCAGCAGTGAAGCGCTATCCAAACGGATCCAGCCCCAGCATTTT. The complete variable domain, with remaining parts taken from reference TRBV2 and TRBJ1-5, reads EPEVTQTPSHQVTQMGQEVILRCVPISNHLYFYWYRQILGQKVEFLVSFYNNEISEKSEIFDDQFSVERPDGSNFTLKIRSTKLEDSAMYFCASSEALSKRIQPQHFGDGTRLSIL.

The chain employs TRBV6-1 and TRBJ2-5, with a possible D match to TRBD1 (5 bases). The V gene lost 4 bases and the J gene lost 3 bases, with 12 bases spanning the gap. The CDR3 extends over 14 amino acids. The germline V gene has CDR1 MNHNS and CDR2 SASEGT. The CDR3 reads CASSAGRAEETQYF. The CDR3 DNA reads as TGTGCCAGCAGTGCCGGCAGGGCAGAAGAGACCCAGTACTTC.

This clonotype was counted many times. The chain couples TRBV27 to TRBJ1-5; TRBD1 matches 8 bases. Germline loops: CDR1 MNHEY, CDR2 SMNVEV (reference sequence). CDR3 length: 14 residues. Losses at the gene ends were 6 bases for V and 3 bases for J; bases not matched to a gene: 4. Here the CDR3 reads CASSWTGNNQPQHF. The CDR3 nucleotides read TGTGCCAGCAGCTGGACAGGGAACAATCAGCCCCAGCATTTT.

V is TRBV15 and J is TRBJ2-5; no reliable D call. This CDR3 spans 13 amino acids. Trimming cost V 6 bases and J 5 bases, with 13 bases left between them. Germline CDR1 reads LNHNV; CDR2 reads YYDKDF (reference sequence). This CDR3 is CATSPQAPETQYF. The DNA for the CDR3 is TGTGCCACCAGTCCGCAGGCTCCCGAGACCCAGTACTTC. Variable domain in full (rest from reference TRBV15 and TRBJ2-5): DAMVIQNPRYQVTQFGKPVTLSCSQTLNHNVMYWYQQKSSQAPKLLFHYYDKDFNNEADTPDNFQSRRPNTSFCFLDIRSPGLGDTAMYLCATSPQAPETQYFGPGTRLLVL.

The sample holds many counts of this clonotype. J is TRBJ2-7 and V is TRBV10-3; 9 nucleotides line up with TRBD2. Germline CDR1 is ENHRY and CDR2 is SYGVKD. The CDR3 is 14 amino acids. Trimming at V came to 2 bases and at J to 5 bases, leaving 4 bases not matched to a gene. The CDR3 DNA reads TGTGCCATCAGTGAGCAGCGGGGGGAGGACGAGCAGTACTTC. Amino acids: CAISEQRGEDEQYF.